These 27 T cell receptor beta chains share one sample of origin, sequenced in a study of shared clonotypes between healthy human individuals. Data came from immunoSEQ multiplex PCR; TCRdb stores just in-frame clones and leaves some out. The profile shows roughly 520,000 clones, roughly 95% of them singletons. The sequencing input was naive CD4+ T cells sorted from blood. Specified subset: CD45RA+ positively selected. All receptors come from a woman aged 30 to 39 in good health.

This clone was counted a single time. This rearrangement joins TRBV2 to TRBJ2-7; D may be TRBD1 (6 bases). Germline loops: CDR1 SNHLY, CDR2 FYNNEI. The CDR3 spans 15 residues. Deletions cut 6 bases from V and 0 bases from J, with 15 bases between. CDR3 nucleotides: TGTGCCAGCAGCCCGGACAGCCTCAACTCCTACGAGCAGTACTTC. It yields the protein CASSPDSLNSYEQYF.

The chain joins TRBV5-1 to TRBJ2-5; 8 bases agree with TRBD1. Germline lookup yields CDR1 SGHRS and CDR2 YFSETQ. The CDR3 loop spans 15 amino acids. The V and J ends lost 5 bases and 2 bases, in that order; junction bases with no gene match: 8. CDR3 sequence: CASRGTGYVQETQYF. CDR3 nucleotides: TGCGCCAGCAGGGGGACAGGATATGTACAAGAGACCCAGTACTTC.

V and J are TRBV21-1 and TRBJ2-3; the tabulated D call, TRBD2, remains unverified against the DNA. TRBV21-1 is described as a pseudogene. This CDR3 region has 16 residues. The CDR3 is CASSSRAGTLKDTQYF. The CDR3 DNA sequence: TGTGCCAGCAGCAGCCGGGCGGGAACCTTGAAGGATACGCAGTATTTT.

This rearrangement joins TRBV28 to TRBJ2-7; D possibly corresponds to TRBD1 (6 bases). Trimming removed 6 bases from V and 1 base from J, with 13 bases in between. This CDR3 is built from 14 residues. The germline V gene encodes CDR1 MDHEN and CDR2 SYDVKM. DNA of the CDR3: TGTGCCAGCAGGCCCGCCGGGACATCCTACGAGCAGTACTTC. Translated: CASRPAGTSYEQYF. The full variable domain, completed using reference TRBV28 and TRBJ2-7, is DVKVTQSSRYLVKRTGEKVFLECVQDMDHENMFWYRQDPGLGLRLIYFSYDVKMKEKGDIPEGYSVSREKKERFSLILESASTNQTSMYLCASRPAGTSYEQYFGPGTRLTVT.

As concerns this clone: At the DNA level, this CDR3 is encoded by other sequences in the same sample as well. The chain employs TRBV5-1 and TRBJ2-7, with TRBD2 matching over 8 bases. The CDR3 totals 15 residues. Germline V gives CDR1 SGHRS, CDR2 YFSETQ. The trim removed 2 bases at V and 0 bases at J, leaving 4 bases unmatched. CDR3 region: CASSLGGTSSYEQYF. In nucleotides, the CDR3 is TGCGCCAGCAGCTTAGGAGGGACTAGCTCCTACGAGCAGTACTTC.

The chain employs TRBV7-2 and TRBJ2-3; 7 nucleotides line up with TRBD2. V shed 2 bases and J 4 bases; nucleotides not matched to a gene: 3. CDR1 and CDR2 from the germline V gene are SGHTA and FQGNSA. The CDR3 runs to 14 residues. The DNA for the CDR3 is TGTGCCAGCAGCTTAAATCGGGAGGCAGATACGCAGTATTTT. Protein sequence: CASSLNREADTQYF.

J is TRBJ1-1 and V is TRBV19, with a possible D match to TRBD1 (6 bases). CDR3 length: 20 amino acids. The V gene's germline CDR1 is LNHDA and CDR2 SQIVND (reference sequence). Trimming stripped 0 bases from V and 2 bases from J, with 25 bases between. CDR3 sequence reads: CASSIDRNPFLGQPNTEAFF. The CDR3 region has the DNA TGTGCCAGTAGTATAGATCGAAATCCGTTCTTGGGACAACCAAACACTGAAGCTTTCTTT.

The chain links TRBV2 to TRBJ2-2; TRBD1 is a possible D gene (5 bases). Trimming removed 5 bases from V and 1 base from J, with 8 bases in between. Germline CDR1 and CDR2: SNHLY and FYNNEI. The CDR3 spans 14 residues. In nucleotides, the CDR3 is TGTGCCAGCAGTAGACAGAGGAACACCGGGGAGCTGTTTTTT. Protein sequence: CASSRQRNTGELFF.

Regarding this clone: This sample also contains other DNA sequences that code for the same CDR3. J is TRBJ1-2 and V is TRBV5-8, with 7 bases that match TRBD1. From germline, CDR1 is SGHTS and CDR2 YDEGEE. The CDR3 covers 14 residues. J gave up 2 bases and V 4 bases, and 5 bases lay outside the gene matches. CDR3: CASSLTGSNYGYTF. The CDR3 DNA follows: TGTGCCAGCAGCCTGACAGGGAGCAACTATGGCTACACCTTC.

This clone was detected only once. The CDR3 sequence is CAISESPSGRGNEQYF. The DNA for the CDR3 is TGTGCCATCAGTGAGTCACCTAGCGGGAGGGGAAACGAGCAGTACTTC. The J gene is TRBJ2-7, the V gene TRBV10-3, with 12 bases identical to TRBD2. CDR3 length equals 16 residues. Trimming cost V 0 bases and J 5 bases; bases outside gene matches: 5. Germline values: CDR1 ENHRY, CDR2 SYGVKD.

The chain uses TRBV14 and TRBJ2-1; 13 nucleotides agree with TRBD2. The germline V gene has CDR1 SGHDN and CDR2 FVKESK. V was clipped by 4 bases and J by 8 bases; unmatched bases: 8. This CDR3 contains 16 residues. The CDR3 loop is CASSPWTSGSRHEQFF. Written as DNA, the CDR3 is TGTGCCAGCAGCCCATGGACTAGCGGGAGTAGGCATGAGCAGTTCTTC.

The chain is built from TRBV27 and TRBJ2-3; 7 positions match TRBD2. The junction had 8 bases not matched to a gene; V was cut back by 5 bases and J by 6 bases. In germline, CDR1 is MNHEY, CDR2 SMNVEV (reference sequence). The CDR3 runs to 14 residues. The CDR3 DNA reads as TGTGCCAGCAGTGGCCTGCACGGGGGGGATACGCAGTATTTT. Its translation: CASSGLHGGDTQYF.

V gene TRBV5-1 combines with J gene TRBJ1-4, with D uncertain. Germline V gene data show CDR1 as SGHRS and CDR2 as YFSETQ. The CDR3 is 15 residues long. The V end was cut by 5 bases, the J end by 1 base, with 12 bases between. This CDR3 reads CASSRTAGTNEKLFF. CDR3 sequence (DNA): TGCGCCAGCAGTAGGACGGCCGGAACTAATGAAAAACTGTTTTTT.

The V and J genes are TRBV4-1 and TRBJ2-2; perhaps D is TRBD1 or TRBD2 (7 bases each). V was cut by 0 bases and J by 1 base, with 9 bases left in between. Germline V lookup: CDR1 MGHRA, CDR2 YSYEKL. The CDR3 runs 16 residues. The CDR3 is CASSQDRGGNTGELFF. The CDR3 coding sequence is TGCGCCAGCAGCCAAGACAGGGGGGGGAACACCGGGGAGCTGTTTTTT.

In nucleotides, the CDR3 is TGTGCCAGCAGCCCGTCCCAGCCATCCTCCTACGAGCAGTACTTC. Its protein is CASSPSQPSSYEQYF. This chain links TRBV11-3 with TRBJ2-7; D not resolved. The ends were cut back, 5 bases at V and 0 bases at J, with 14 bases in the middle. Germline CDR1 reads SGHNT; CDR2 reads YENEEA. The CDR3 runs 15 residues.

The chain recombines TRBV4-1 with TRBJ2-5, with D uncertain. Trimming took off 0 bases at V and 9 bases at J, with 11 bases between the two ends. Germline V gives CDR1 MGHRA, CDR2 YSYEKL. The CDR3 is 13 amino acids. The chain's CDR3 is CASSQDVGSPQYF. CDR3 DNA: TGCGCCAGCAGCCAAGATGTCGGTTCCCCCCAGTACTTC.

CDR3 coding DNA: TGTGCCAGCAGCCCATCTATGAACACTGAAGCTTTCTTT. Its protein product is CASSPSMNTEAFF. The chain has TRBV7-6 and TRBJ1-1, with D unresolved. Germline lookup yields CDR1 SGHVS and CDR2 FNYEAQ. This CDR3 comprises 13 residues. V lost 5 bases and J 0 bases, leaving 7 bases between the germline ends.

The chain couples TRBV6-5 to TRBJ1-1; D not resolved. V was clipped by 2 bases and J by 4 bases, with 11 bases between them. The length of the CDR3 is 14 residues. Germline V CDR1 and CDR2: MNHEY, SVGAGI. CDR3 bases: TGTGCCAGCAGTTACAGTGTGGCGGTCACTGAAGCTTTCTTT. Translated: CASSYSVAVTEAFF.

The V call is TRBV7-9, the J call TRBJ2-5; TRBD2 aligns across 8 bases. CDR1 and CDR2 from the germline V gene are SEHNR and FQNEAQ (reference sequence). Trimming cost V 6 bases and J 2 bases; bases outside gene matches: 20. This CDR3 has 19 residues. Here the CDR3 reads CASRVRLPGEREIQETQYF. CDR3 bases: TGTGCCAGCAGAGTACGGCTGCCCGGCGAGCGGGAGATTCAAGAGACCCAGTACTTC.

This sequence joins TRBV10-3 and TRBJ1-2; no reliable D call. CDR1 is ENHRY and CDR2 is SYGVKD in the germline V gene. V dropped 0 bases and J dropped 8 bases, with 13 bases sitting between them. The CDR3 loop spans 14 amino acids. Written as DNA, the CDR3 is TGTGCCATCAGTGAGTCATCGCCGCGGGTAGGCTACACCTTC. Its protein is CAISESSPRVGYTF.

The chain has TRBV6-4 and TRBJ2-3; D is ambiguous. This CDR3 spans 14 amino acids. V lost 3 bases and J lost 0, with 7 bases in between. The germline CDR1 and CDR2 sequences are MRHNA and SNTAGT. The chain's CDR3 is CASSEGGSTDTQYF. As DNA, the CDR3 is TGTGCCAGCAGTGAGGGCGGTAGCACAGATACGCAGTATTTT.

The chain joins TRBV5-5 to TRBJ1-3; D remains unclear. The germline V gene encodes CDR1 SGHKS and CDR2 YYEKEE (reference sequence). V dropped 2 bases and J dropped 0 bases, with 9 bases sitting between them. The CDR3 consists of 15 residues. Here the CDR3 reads CASSLVAFSGNTIYF. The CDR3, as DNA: TGTGCCAGCAGCTTAGTTGCGTTCTCTGGAAACACCATATATTTT.

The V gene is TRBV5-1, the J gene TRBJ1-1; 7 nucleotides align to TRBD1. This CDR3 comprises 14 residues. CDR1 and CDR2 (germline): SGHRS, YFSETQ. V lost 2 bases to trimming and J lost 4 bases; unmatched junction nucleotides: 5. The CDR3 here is CASSLAGGITEAFF. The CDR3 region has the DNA TGCGCCAGCAGCTTAGCAGGGGGTATCACTGAAGCTTTCTTT.

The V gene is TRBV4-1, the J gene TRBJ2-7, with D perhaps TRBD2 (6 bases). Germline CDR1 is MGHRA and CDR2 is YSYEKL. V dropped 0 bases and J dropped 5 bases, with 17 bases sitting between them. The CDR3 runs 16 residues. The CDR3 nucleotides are TGCGCCAGCAGCCAAGATGAGAATCGGCGGGGCAACGAGCAGTACTTC. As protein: CASSQDENRRGNEQYF.

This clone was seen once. This chain's CDR3 is CASSQSPPWGGNEKLFF. As DNA, the CDR3 is TGTGCCAGCAGCCAATCTCCCCCCTGGGGGGGTAATGAAAAACTGTTTTTT. The V and J genes are TRBV14 and TRBJ1-4; TRBD1 might be the D (5 bases). The CDR3 totals 17 residues. Germline loops: CDR1 SGHDN, CDR2 FVKESK. The V gene lost 2 bases and the J gene lost 4 bases, with 17 bases spanning the gap.

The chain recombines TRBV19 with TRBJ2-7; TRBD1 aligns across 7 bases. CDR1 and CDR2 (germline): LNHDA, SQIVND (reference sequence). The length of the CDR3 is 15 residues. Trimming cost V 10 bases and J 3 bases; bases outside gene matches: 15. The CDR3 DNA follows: TGTGCCACCTGCGTGTCCAGGGGGAGCAACTACGAGCAGTACTTC. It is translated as CATCVSRGSNYEQYF.

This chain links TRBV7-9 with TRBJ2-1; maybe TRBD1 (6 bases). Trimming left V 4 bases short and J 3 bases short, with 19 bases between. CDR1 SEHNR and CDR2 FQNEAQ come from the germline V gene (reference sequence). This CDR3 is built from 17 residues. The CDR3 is CASSSPLRGSFYNEQFF. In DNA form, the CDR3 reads TGTGCCAGCAGCTCGCCTCTGAGGGGGTCATTCTACAATGAGCAGTTCTTC.